What follows describes a single T cell receptor (beta chain). Its antigen is unknown. CDR1 is MDHEN, CDR2 SYDVKM, per germline. The CDR3 runs 14 residues. V dropped 7 bases and J dropped 7; count of bases not matched to a gene: 10. The PCR ran on 60 Vbeta and 13 Jbeta primers. Only in-frame clones appear in the TCRdb table, and some are missing; sequencing was by immunoSEQ multiplex PCR. The sample holds 150,000 to 200,000 clones, nearly 80% seen once. This sample was taken from a study of cytomegalovirus exposure and HLA in healthy donors. Points from the study as a whole: The authors later found most CMV-associated TCR beta chains appeared HLA-restricted.

The sequencing sample was made of PBMCs. The sequence was collected from a middle-aged man in good health and CMV-seropositive. The V gene is TRBV28, the J gene TRBJ1-1; 9 bases align to TRBD1. CDR3: CASKTGTGISEAFF. The CDR3 DNA follows: TGTGCCAGCAAGACCGGGACAGGGATAAGTGAAGCTTTCTTT.